The 18 T cell receptor beta chains reported below all come from one sample, sequenced in a study of blood T cell repertoires in COVID-19. The data were produced by immunoSEQ multiplex PCR, yet TCRdb's version contains in-frame clones alone and is incomplete. The profile shows about 65,000 clones, approximately 93% of them singletons. Input material: peripheral blood. The source of these receptors is a man aged 70-80 years with active COVID-19.

The rearrangement links TRBV18 to TRBJ2-7; possible D gene TRBD1, 7 bases. This CDR3 has 15 amino acids. V lost 6 bases and J lost 3, with 18 bases in between. Germline CDR1 reads KGHSH; CDR2 reads LQKENI. The CDR3 sequence: CASSKTEGAGYEQYF. CDR3 nucleotide sequence: TGTGCCAGCTCTAAAACGGAGGGGGCCGGCTACGAGCAGTACTTC.

This rearrangement joins TRBV19 to TRBJ1-1; TRBD1 matches at 7 bases. Germline CDR1 and CDR2: LNHDA and SQIVND (reference sequence). Germline trimming cut 6 bases from V and 1 base from J; bases unmatched to any gene: 5. The CDR3 runs to 14 residues. CDR3 nucleotide sequence: TGTGCCAGTAGCAACCGGGACAGGAACACTGAAGCTTTCTTT. This encodes CASSNRDRNTEAFF.

This clone was picked up one time. V and J are TRBV5-4 and TRBJ1-1; tentatively, D is TRBD1 (5 bases). The V gene's germline CDR1 is SGHNT and CDR2 YYREEE (reference sequence). V shed 4 bases and J shed 8 bases, with 21 bases lying between them. This CDR3 contains 15 residues. This CDR3 is CASSVGQGGLFEAFF. In DNA, the CDR3 is TGTGCCAGCAGCGTGGGGCAGGGCGGCTTGTTCGAAGCTTTCTTT.

The chain links TRBV19 to TRBJ1-3; 11 positions match TRBD1. Germline V lookup: CDR1 LNHDA, CDR2 SQIVND (reference sequence). The CDR3 has 14 amino acids. The CDR3 reads CATGQGVSGNTIYF. Written as DNA, the CDR3 is TGTGCGACGGGACAGGGGGTCTCTGGAAACACCATATATTTT.

The rearrangement links TRBV5-5 to TRBJ1-2; 7 bases agree with TRBD1. Germline assignment: CDR1 SGHKS and CDR2 YYEKEE (reference sequence). V was pared by 7 bases and J by 1 base, with 7 bases of the junction left unmatched. The CDR3 runs to 14 residues. The CDR3 region is CASSRQGNNYGYTF. The CDR3, as DNA: TGTGCCAGCTCCCGACAGGGCAATAACTATGGCTACACCTTC. Full variable domain (rest looked up from reference TRBV5-5 and TRBJ1-2): DAGVTQSPTHLIKTRGQQVTLRCSPISGHKSVSWYQQVLGQGPQFIFQYYEKEERGRGNFPDRFSARQFPNYSSELNVNALLLGDSALYLCASSRQGNNYGYTFGSGTRLTVV.

This sequence joins TRBV5-1 and TRBJ2-3; 13 bases map to TRBD2. Germline V gives CDR1 SGHRS, CDR2 YFSETQ. Trimming at V came to 4 bases and at J to 4 bases, leaving 12 bases not matched to a gene. This CDR3 is 18 amino acids long. The CDR3 protein is CASSTGLGTSGGADTQYF. CDR3 in DNA: TGCGCCAGCAGCACCGGATTAGGAACTAGCGGGGGGGCAGATACGCAGTATTTT.

The V call is TRBV28, the J call TRBJ2-4; 11 positions agree with TRBD1. The CDR3 runs to 15 residues. Germline loops: CDR1 MDHEN, CDR2 SYDVKM. With V trimmed by 8 bases and J by 3 bases, 6 bases remained unmatched. The CDR3 bases are TGTGCCAGCCGAGGACAGGGGGCGGGCAAAAACATTCAGTACTTC. Its translation is CASRGQGAGKNIQYF.

This clone occurred a few times. The chain joins TRBV7-2 to TRBJ1-1; D call uncertain. The germline gives CDR1 SGHTA, CDR2 FQGNSA. With 4 bases removed from V and 4 bases from J, the gap between germline ends came to 16 bases. This CDR3 contains 15 residues. Here the CDR3 DNA reads TGTGCCAGCAGCTCTTCGGGAGTCATAAGCACTGAAGCTTTCTTT. It is translated as CASSSSGVISTEAFF. The variable domain in full, with the rest retrieved from reference TRBV7-2 and TRBJ1-1, is GAGVSQSPSNKVTEKGKDVELRCDPISGHTALYWYRQSLGQGLEFLIYFQGNSAPDKSGLPSDRFSAERTGGSVSTLTIQRTQQEDSAVYLCASSSSGVISTEAFFGQGTRLTVV.

The chain combines TRBV6-5 with TRBJ2-7; possibly TRBD1 for D (8 bases). The germline V gene encodes CDR1 MNHEY and CDR2 SVGAGI. Trimming stripped 8 bases from V and 5 bases from J, with 22 bases between. This CDR3 contains 15 residues. The CDR3, as DNA: TGTGCCAGCTCCCCAGGGGGGGGACAGGTGCACGAGCAGTACGTC. Translated, it gives CASSPGGGQVHEQYV.

This clone was recorded a few times. This chain joins TRBV4-1 and TRBJ2-1; TRBD2 aligns across 8 bases. Germline V gene data show CDR1 as MGHRA and CDR2 as YSYEKL. This CDR3 has 16 amino acids. V lost 0 bases to trimming and J lost 4 bases; unmatched junction nucleotides: 5. The CDR3: CASSQDSGASYNEQFF. In nucleotides, the CDR3 is TGCGCCAGCAGCCAAGATAGCGGGGCCTCGTACAATGAGCAGTTCTTC.

The CDR3 reads CASSLGRDREADTQYF. The DNA for the CDR3 is TGTGCCAGCAGCTTAGGTAGGGACAGGGAGGCAGATACGCAGTATTTT. V usage is TRBV11-2 and J usage is TRBJ2-3, with TRBD1 identical over 9 bases. V was pared by 1 base and J by 4 bases, with 6 bases of the junction left unmatched. This CDR3 is built from 16 residues. Germline V gene lookup returns CDR1 SGHAT and CDR2 FQNNGV.

This clone was counted a single time. The chain carries TRBV27 and TRBJ1-3, with 9 bases lining up with TRBD1. CDR1 and CDR2 from the germline V gene are MNHEY and SMNVEV (reference sequence). V lost 1 base to trimming and J lost 3 bases; unmatched junction nucleotides: 10. This CDR3 has 18 residues. The CDR3 DNA is TGTGCCAGCAGTTTATTTAGGCCGGACAGGGGAAGTGGAAACACCATATATTTT. Protein product: CASSLFRPDRGSGNTIYF.

V usage is TRBV5-5 and J usage is TRBJ2-7, with TRBD2 identical over 9 bases. V gave up 4 bases and J gave up 5 bases; unmatched junction bases: 13. Looked up from germline, CDR1 is SGHKS and CDR2 is YYEKEE (reference sequence). This CDR3 has 16 residues. CDR3 loop: CASSPETGTSPNEQYF. The CDR3 DNA reads TGTGCCAGCAGCCCTGAAACCGGGACTAGCCCCAACGAGCAGTACTTC.

The chain joins TRBV9 to TRBJ1-4, with D possibly being TRBD1 (5 bases). Looked up from germline, CDR1 is SGDLS and CDR2 is YYNGEE. V was pared by 4 bases and J by 8 bases, with 15 bases between. The CDR3 extends over 14 amino acids. CDR3 residues: CASSKDPGGEKLFF. In DNA, the CDR3 is TGTGCCAGCAGCAAAGATCCGGGGGGAGAAAAACTGTTTTTT.

The chain couples TRBV9 to TRBJ2-1, with TRBD2 identical over 11 bases. V trimming: 1 base; J trimming: 4 bases; junction bases outside the gene matches: 4. The CDR3 runs 16 residues. Germline V gene lookup returns CDR1 SGDLS and CDR2 YYNGEE. CDR3 nucleotides: TGTGCCAGCAGCGTACTAGCGGGGGGTCTTTACAATGAGCAGTTCTTC. Translation: CASSVLAGGLYNEQFF.

As regards this clone: Other DNA variants within this sample encode the same CDR3. The chain couples TRBV18 to TRBJ2-2, with a tentative D call TRBD2 (5 bases). CDR3 size: 14 residues. V lost 2 bases and J lost 1, with 5 bases in between. Germline V gives CDR1 KGHSH, CDR2 LQKENI. The CDR3 sequence is CASSPGLNTGELFF. The CDR3 nucleotides are TGTGCCAGCTCACCAGGACTGAACACCGGGGAGCTGTTTTTT. The full variable domain, with the rest looked up from reference TRBV18 and TRBJ2-2, is NAGVMQNPRHLVRRRGQEARLRCSPMKGHSHVYWYRQLPEEGLKFMVYLQKENIIDESGMPKERFSAEFPKEGPSILRIQQVVRGDSAAYFCASSPGLNTGELFFGEGSRLTVL.

CDR3 loop: CASSSYPHQYEQYV. The DNA of the CDR3 is TGTGCCAGCAGCTCCTACCCGCACCAATACGAGCAGTACGTC. This chain connects TRBV11-2 to TRBJ2-7; D remains unclear. Deletions cut 4 bases from V and 4 bases from J, with 14 bases between. The CDR3 runs 14 residues. Germline lookup yields CDR1 SGHAT and CDR2 FQNNGV.

V and J are TRBV5-6 and TRBJ1-5; 11 positions match TRBD1. V was pared by 2 bases and J by 0 bases, with 7 bases of the junction left unmatched. The CDR3 length is 18 residues. Germline-derived CDR1 and CDR2 are SGHDT and YYEEEE. The CDR3 coding sequence is TGTGCCAGCAGCTTAAGGGACAGGGGGTCTTATAGCAATCAGCCCCAGCATTTT. The encoded protein is CASSLRDRGSYSNQPQHF.